The 14 T cell receptor beta chains presented below share a single source sample, sequenced in a study of regulatory T cells in long-lasting Graves disease. Sequencing libraries for TCR beta were prepared with iRepertoire HTBI primers and Arm-PCR of CDR3 regions. TCRdb re-called the multiplex PCR reads through MiXCR, storing one row per CDR3 protein. The table lists a few hundred thousand distinct CDR3 sequences, roughly 15% of them singletons. Regarding time point: newly diagnosed GD, antithyroid drugs for less than 3 months. Generation of the TCR library employed RNA extracted from PBMCs. These data were likewise used in another study, on T cells in Graves' hyperthyroidism and ophthalmopathy.

Sample: peripheral blood mononuclear cells (PBMCs), taken at new diagnosis, from a patient treated with antithyroid drugs. The receptors originated from a woman between 18 and 30 years old with Graves disease.

This clonotype was counted only a few times. Here the CDR3 reads CSARDQRSAGAYEQYF. In DNA, the CDR3 is TGCAGTGCTAGAGATCAACGGTCTGCGGGAGCCTACGAGCAGTACTTC. The rearrangement joins TRBV20-1 to TRBJ2-7; 7 positions agree with TRBD2. The CDR3 length is 16 residues. Looked up from germline, CDR1 is DFQATT and CDR2 is SNEGSKA (reference sequence). V lost 0 bases and J lost 2; bases outside the gene matches: 10.

This clonotype was picked up one time. V gene TRBV20-1 combines with J gene TRBJ2-1, with TRBD1 as a possible D gene (5 bases). Germline CDR1 is DFQATT and CDR2 is SNEGSKA (reference sequence). This CDR3 is 11 amino acids long. V gave up 5 bases and J gave up 6 bases, with 8 bases separating them. Written as DNA, the CDR3 is TGCAGTGCTGCAACAGGCAATGAGCAGTTCTTC. This sequence encodes CSAATGNEQFF.

This clonotype has ten or more counts. The chain has TRBV7-9 and TRBJ2-7; 9 positions agree with TRBD2. The CDR3 extends over 14 amino acids. Germline lookup yields CDR1 SEHNR and CDR2 FQNEAQ (reference sequence). V trimming: 5 bases; J trimming: 5 bases; junction bases outside the gene matches: 7. In DNA, the CDR3 is TGTGCCAGCAGCGGTAGCGGGAGTGGTGACGAGCAGTACTTC. Its protein is CASSGSGSGDEQYF.

This clonotype was counted at least ten times. The chain couples TRBV20-1 to TRBJ1-6; D is unclear. The CDR3 is 11 residues long. Germline V gives CDR1 DFQATT, CDR2 SNEGSKA (reference sequence). V lost 0 bases to trimming and J lost 8 bases, with 2 bases between them. The CDR3 loop reads CSARDDSPLHF. CDR3 DNA sequence: TGCAGTGCTAGAGACGATTCACCCCTCCACTTT.

This clonotype was seen only a few times. The rearrangement links TRBV12-3 or TRBV12-4 to TRBJ2-1; TRBD1 is a possible D gene (5 bases). V was trimmed by 3 bases and J by 7 bases, leaving 16 bases between them. The length of the CDR3 is 15 residues. The chain's CDR3 is CASSFGARVGNEQFF. The CDR3 DNA follows: TGTGCCAGCAGTTTTGGGGCTAGGGTGGGGAATGAGCAGTTCTTC.

The rearrangement uses TRBV11-3 and TRBJ2-7; possibly TRBD2 for D (5 bases). From germline, CDR1 is SGHNT and CDR2 YENEEA. V shed 5 bases and J shed 3 bases, with 11 bases lying between them. CDR3 size: 13 residues. CDR3 amino acids: CASSLTRNYEQYF. The CDR3 nucleotides read TGTGCCAGCAGCCTCACTAGGAACTACGAGCAGTACTTC.

This clonotype was recorded at least ten times. The chain combines TRBV7-9 with TRBJ2-3, with D possibly TRBD2 on 6 matching bases. Trimming stripped 3 bases from V and 1 base from J, with 20 bases between. This CDR3 is built from 18 residues. The V gene's germline CDR1 is SEHNR and CDR2 FQNEAQ (reference sequence). This CDR3 is CASSFPGSSDIRTDTQYF. The CDR3 coding sequence is TGTGCCAGCAGCTTTCCCGGGAGTAGTGATATTCGCACAGATACGCAGTATTTT.

The table lists this clonotype with many counts. This chain joins TRBV20-1 and TRBJ2-7, with D unresolved. V was pared by 0 bases and J by 4 bases, with 16 bases between. Germline CDR1 and CDR2: DFQATT and SNEGSKA (reference sequence). CDR3 length equals 15 residues. CDR3 in amino acids: CSARDPISRLYEQYF. The CDR3 DNA sequence: TGCAGTGCTAGAGACCCAATTTCTCGACTTTACGAGCAGTACTTC.

This clonotype was counted ten times or more. This rearrangement joins TRBV6-1 to TRBJ2-7; 7 nucleotides match TRBD2. Germline CDR1 and CDR2: MNHNS and SASEGT. Germline trimming cut 8 bases from V and 2 bases from J; bases unmatched to any gene: 12. The CDR3 sequence is 15 residues long. The CDR3 DNA reads TGTGCCAGCTCCGCCCCCGGACTAGACGCCTACGAGCAGTACTTC. This codes for CASSAPGLDAYEQYF.

This clonotype was recorded many times. The V and J genes are TRBV27 and TRBJ2-3, with 10 bases identical to TRBD2. J gave up 6 bases and V 2 bases, and 5 bases lay outside the gene matches. Germline-derived CDR1 and CDR2 are MNHEY and SMNVEV (reference sequence). The CDR3 runs 15 residues. The DNA of the CDR3 is TGTGCCAGCAGTTTACTAGCGGGAGTGGAGGATACGCAGTATTTT. Translating it yields CASSLLAGVEDTQYF.

J is TRBJ2-3 and V is TRBV18; D may be TRBD2 (6 bases). This CDR3 is built from 18 residues. Germline V lookup: CDR1 KGHSH, CDR2 LQKENI. V dropped 2 bases and J dropped 5 bases, with 23 bases sitting between them. This CDR3 reads CASSPAMWASEVVDTQYF. DNA of the CDR3: TGTGCCAGCTCACCAGCGATGTGGGCTAGCGAGGTCGTAGATACGCAGTATTTT.

This clonotype has more than one count but fewer than ten. V is TRBV9 and J is TRBJ2-3, with D hard to call. V lost 0 bases and J lost 1, with 9 bases in between. The CDR3 has 15 residues. Germline lookup yields CDR1 SGDLS and CDR2 YYNGEE. CDR3 nucleotide sequence: TGTGCCAGCAGCGTAGTTTCCATCCGCACAGATACGCAGTATTTT. Residues: CASSVVSIRTDTQYF.

This rearrangement joins TRBV14 to TRBJ2-7, with 12 nucleotides matching TRBD2. Germline trimming cut 2 bases from V and 0 bases from J; bases unmatched to any gene: 2. The length of the CDR3 is 16 residues. The germline V gene encodes CDR1 SGHDN and CDR2 FVKESK. The CDR3 sequence is CASSQTSGRYSYEQYF. The CDR3 bases are TGTGCCAGCAGCCAAACTAGCGGGAGGTACTCCTACGAGCAGTACTTC.

As regards this clonotype: This clone may be a read error of a much larger clone one base away. The J gene is TRBJ2-1, the V gene TRBV7-9; the D is unclear. The CDR3 runs 16 residues. Trimming shortened V by 0 bases and J by 10 bases, and 19 bases separated the two germline ends. Per germline, CDR1 SEHNR and CDR2 FQNEAQ (reference sequence). The CDR3 spells CASSLAAGVGLNEQFF. For the CDR3, the DNA is TGTGCCAGCAGCTTAGCAGCAGGAGTAGGTCTGAACGAGCAGTTCTTC.